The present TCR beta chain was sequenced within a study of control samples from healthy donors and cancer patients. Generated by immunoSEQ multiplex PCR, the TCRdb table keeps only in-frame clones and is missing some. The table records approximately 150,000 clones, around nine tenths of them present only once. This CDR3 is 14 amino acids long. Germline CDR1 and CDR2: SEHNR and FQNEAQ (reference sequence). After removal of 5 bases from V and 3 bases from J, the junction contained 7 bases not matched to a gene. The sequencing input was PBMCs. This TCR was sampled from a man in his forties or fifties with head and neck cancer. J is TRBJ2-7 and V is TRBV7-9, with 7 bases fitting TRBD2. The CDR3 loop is CASSPGLVGYEQYF. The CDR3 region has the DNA TGTGCCAGCAGCCCTGGACTAGTGGGCTACGAGCAGTACTTC.